This T cell receptor beta chain was retrieved from a study of T-cell memory formation after mild COVID-19. V was cut by 8 bases and J by 4 bases, with 11 bases left in between. Germline V gives CDR1 MNHNY, CDR2 SVGAGI (reference sequence). The CDR3 contains 12 residues. TCRdb used MiXCR to reprocess the 5' RACE reads, holding one entry per CDR3 protein. The sample holds 400,000 to 550,000 distinct CDR3 sequences; approximately 25% are singletons and the top ten take approximately 12%. This clonotype was recorded at least ten times. The receptor comes from an adult woman who had mild COVID-19 (a few samples of this study predate the infection). Cell type and time point are not known. The sample was PBMCs or a T cell subset sorted from them (not recorded which). The rearrangement links TRBV6-6 to TRBJ2-5; perhaps TRBD2 as D (7 bases). CDR3 nucleotide sequence: TGTGCCAGCCGGGGGGCGGGAGAGACCCAGTACTTC. Translating gives CASRGAGETQYF.